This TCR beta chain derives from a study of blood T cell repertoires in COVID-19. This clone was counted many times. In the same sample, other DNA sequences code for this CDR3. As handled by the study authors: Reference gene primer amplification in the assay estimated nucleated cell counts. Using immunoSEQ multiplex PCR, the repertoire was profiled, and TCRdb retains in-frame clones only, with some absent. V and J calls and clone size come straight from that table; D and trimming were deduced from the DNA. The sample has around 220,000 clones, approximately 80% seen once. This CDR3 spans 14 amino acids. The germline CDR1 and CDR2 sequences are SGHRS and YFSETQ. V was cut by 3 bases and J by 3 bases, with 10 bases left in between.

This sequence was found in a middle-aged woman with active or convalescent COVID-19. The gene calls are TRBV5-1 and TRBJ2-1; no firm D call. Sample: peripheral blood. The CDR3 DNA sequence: TGCGCCAGCAGCTCCTCGGGTGGCTACAATGAGCAGTTCTTC. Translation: CASSSSGGYNEQFF.